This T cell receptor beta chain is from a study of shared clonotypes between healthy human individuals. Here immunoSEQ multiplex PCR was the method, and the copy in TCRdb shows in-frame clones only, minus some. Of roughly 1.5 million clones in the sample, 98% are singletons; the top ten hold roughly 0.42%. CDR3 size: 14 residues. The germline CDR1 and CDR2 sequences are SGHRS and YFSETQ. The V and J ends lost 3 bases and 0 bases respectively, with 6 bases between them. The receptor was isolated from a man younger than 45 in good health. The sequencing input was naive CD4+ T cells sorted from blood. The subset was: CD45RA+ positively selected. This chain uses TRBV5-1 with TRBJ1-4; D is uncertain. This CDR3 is CASSYEATNEKLFF. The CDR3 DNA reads TGCGCCAGCAGCTACGAAGCAACTAATGAAAAACTGTTTTTT.